This note documents a single TCR beta chain sequence. This CDR3 has 15 residues. The V and J ends lost 3 bases and 0 bases respectively, with 12 bases between them. Germline V gives CDR1 SGDLS, CDR2 YYNGEE. Measured with immunoSEQ multiplex PCR; TCRdb has only the in-frame clones, and not every one. The repertoire holds around 170,000 clones, with 85% to 90% as singletons. This record belongs to a study of T cell responses to AZD1222 COVID-19 vaccine. The receptor was derived from an adult who received the AZD1222 COVID-19 vaccine. This rearrangement joins TRBV9 to TRBJ1-2, with D perhaps matching TRBD1 (6 bases). The sample in question was peripheral blood, obtained 28 days after the second AZD1222 dose. CDR3 amino acids: CASSEHRDANYGYTF. The CDR3 DNA follows: TGTGCCAGCAGCGAACACAGGGACGCTAACTATGGCTACACCTTC.